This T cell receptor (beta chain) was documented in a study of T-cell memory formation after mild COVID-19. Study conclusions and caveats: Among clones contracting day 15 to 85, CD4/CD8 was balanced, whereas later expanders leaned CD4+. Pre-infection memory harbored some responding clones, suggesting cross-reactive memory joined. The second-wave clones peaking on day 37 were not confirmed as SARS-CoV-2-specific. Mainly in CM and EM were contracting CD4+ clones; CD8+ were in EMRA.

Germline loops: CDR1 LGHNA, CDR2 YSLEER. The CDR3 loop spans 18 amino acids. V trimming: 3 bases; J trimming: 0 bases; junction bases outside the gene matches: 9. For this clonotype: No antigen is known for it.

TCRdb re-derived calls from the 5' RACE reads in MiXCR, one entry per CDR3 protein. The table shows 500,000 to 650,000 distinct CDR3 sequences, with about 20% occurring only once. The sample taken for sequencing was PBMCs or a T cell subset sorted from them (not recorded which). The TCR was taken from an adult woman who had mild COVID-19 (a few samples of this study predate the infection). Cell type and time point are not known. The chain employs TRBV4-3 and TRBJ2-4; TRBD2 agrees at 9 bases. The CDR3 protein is CASSHGAGGPGAKNIQYF. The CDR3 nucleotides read TGCGCCAGCAGCCATGGCGCGGGAGGGCCCGGAGCCAAAAACATTCAGTACTTC.